The source of this TCR beta chain is a study of T cells in Graves' hyperthyroidism and ophthalmopathy. Study-wide results and limits: Ophthalmopathy, as predicted by the model, came a median around 7 months after the prediction. Blood also showed most of the thyroid clonotypes that were expanded above 0.001.

Germline V gives CDR1 GTSNPN, CDR2 SVGIG (reference sequence). The CDR3 covers 13 residues. Between the trimmed V and J ends, which lost 4 bases and 10 bases, there was a span of 14 bases. Amplification yielded TCR beta CDR3 regions, with RNA transcripts as the source. The primer set for the first-round RT-PCR of the TCR CDR3 was HTBI. TCRdb fed the multiplex PCR reads into MiXCR, producing one record per CDR3 protein. The sample includes around 290,000 distinct CDR3 sequences, roughly 13% of them seen just once. Among the patients, aged 18 to 65, hyperthyroidism was newly diagnosed and had lasted under 2 months. Researchers barred patients who had uncontrolled infection, other autoimmune disease, pregnancy or lactation. Ten or more counts support this clonotype. Its specificity is not known.

The chain couples TRBV30 to TRBJ1-6, with D perhaps matching TRBD1 (5 bases). Sequences were obtained from blood. The receptor was derived from a woman younger than 45 with Graves' hyperthyroidism that later progressed to Graves' ophthalmopathy. The CDR3, as DNA: TGTGCCTGGACCGGGCAGGGCGGATCACCCCTCCACTTT. Translating it yields CAWTGQGGSPLHF.